The 7 T cell receptor beta chains reported below all come from one sample, sequenced in a study of breast tumors, draining lymph nodes, adjacent tissues. TCRdb re-called the multiplex PCR reads with MiXCR, one entry per CDR3 protein. The sample has 80,000 to 130,000 distinct CDR3 sequences, around 20% seen once; the top ten hold approximately 1.2%. Breast cancer patients provided tissue from their axillary draining lymph nodes. The sequencing sample was made of axillary lymph node tissue. The receptors originated from a female donor with breast cancer. Some clones in this sample may be carry-over from other donors' samples.

This chain joins TRBV6-5 and TRBJ2-2; 8 positions match TRBD2. The CDR3 extends over 14 amino acids. CDR1 and CDR2 from the germline V gene are MNHEY and SVGAGI. V lost 6 bases and J lost 10; bases outside the gene matches: 10. This CDR3 reads CASSIRGGAEELFF. The CDR3 region has the DNA TGTGCCAGCAGCATACGGGGGGGGGCAGAGGAGCTGTTTTTT.

Regarding this clonotype: This may be a read error, as it is one base from a much larger clone. This rearrangement joins TRBV6-5 to TRBJ1-5, with D possibly being TRBD1 (5 bases). This CDR3 is built from 12 residues. In germline, CDR1 is MNHEY, CDR2 SVGAGI. Trimming took off 5 bases at V and 8 bases at J, with 10 bases between the two ends. CDR3 nucleotide sequence: TGTGCCAGCAGTCGAATAGGGGAGCCCCAGCATTTT. This gives the protein CASSRIGEPQHF.

This clonotype was counted ten times or more. The chain employs TRBV29-1 and TRBJ1-2, with TRBD1 as a possible D gene (6 bases). CDR1 and CDR2 (germline): SQVTM, ANQGSEA. CDR3 length: 13 residues. Trimming removed 4 bases from V and 5 bases from J, with 14 bases in between. The CDR3 DNA is TGCAGCGTTGCCGGAGAGGGGGTATATGGCTACACCTTC. This encodes CSVAGEGVYGYTF.

The sample holds many counts of this clonotype. The chain couples TRBV20-1 to TRBJ1-4; D is perhaps TRBD1 (6 bases). This CDR3 spans 14 amino acids. Per germline, CDR1 DFQATT and CDR2 SNEGSKA (reference sequence). V lost 7 bases, J lost 0 bases, and 12 bases lay in between. The CDR3 DNA is TGCAGTGTCATCAGGGGACCAACTAATGAAAAACTGTTTTTT. This translates into CSVIRGPTNEKLFF.

This clonotype was detected ten times or more. The rearrangement uses TRBV7-9 and TRBJ2-7; 7 bases match TRBD1. With 0 bases clipped from V and 1 base from J, the junction kept 6 bases outside the gene matches. Germline assignment: CDR1 SEHNR and CDR2 FQNEAQ (reference sequence). The CDR3 runs to 16 residues. CDR3 nucleotides: TGTGCCAGCAGCTTAGCGACAGGGTATCAATCCTACGAGCAGTACTTC. Translating gives CASSLATGYQSYEQYF.

This clonotype was detected many times. The chain carries TRBV14 and TRBJ1-2; 11 bases fit TRBD1. CDR1 and CDR2 (germline): SGHDN, FVKESK. The J segment lost 4 bases and the V segment lost 6 bases, leaving 7 bases of the junction unmatched. The CDR3 is made up of 15 amino acids. The CDR3 region has the DNA TGTGCCAGCAGTCCTGAGGGACAGGGGGTCTATGGCTACACCTTC. This translates into CASSPEGQGVYGYTF.

The rearrangement joins TRBV30 to TRBJ1-1; the D is unclear. Germline V lookup: CDR1 GTSNPN, CDR2 SVGIG (reference sequence). V was shortened by 0 bases and J by 1 base, with 6 bases between the two germline ends. The CDR3 consists of 13 residues. The CDR3 DNA reads TGTGCCTGGAGTGTTTACGCGAACACTGAAGCTTTCTTT. Translation: CAWSVYANTEAFF.